The next 10 T cell receptor beta chains were all read from a single sample in a study of Ad26.COV2.S vaccination and SARS-CoV-2 variants. Clones were sequenced by immunoSEQ multiplex PCR, and TCRdb holds only the in-frame ones, with some missing. The sample has about 370,000 clones, around 85% seen once. Treatment given: approximately 18 received Ad26.COV2.S at low or high dose, single or two shots; roughly 5 received placebo; per-sample allocation not given. All samples were drawn on day 63, counting from the first vaccine or placebo injection. Sample: peripheral blood, taken in a trial of Ad26.COV2.S vaccine versus placebo. The receptors were sampled from a person aged 18-65 years who received the Ad26.COV2.S COVID-19 vaccine or a placebo.

V usage is TRBV11-2 and J usage is TRBJ2-7, with 7 bases fitting TRBD2. The J segment lost 1 base and the V segment lost 5 bases, leaving 8 bases of the junction unmatched. The CDR3 length is 15 residues. Germline V gene sequence: CDR1 SGHAT, CDR2 FQNNGV. CDR3 sequence reads: CASSTERGESYEQYF. In DNA, the CDR3 is TGTGCCAGCAGCACAGAGCGGGGAGAATCCTACGAGCAGTACTTC.

CDR3 DNA: TGTGCCAGCAGCTTAAGGATAACAGACCTAGCCAAAAACATTCAGTACTTC. It yields the protein CASSLRITDLAKNIQYF. The chain is built from TRBV7-2 and TRBJ2-4; D call uncertain. Germline V gives CDR1 SGHTA, CDR2 FQGNSA. V was trimmed by 2 bases and J by 0 bases, leaving 14 bases between them. The CDR3 length is 17 residues.

The chain recombines TRBV6-5 with TRBJ2-5; the match to TRBD1 covers 7 bases. This CDR3 is built from 14 residues. After removal of 6 bases from V and 3 bases from J, the junction contained 7 bases not matched to a gene. CDR1 and CDR2 from the germline V gene are MNHEY and SVGAGI. The CDR3 reads CASSRRGREETQYF. The CDR3 DNA reads as TGTGCCAGCAGCCGAAGGGGGCGCGAAGAGACCCAGTACTTC.

This clone was detected once. The V call is TRBV9, the J call TRBJ1-2, with D possibly matching TRBD1 (6 bases). CDR1 and CDR2 (germline): SGDLS, YYNGEE. The CDR3 is 14 amino acids. Trimming left V 2 bases short and J 10 bases short, with 18 bases between. The CDR3: CASSVGPGGRNYTF. DNA for the CDR3: TGTGCCAGCAGCGTGGGTCCGGGGGGCCGAAACTACACCTTC.

The genes are TRBV6-6 and TRBJ2-1; 12 bases are a match to TRBD2. The CDR3 sequence is 18 residues long. From germline, CDR1 is MNHNY and CDR2 SVGAGI (reference sequence). V lost 5 bases and J lost 3; bases outside the gene matches: 11. The CDR3 region is CASSPSGASGGGYNEQFF. The CDR3 nucleotides are TGTGCCAGCAGTCCGTCCGGGGCTAGCGGGGGGGGCTACAATGAGCAGTTCTTC.

The chain carries TRBV7-6 and TRBJ2-2, with D perhaps matching TRBD1 (6 bases). The CDR3 is made up of 16 amino acids. The germline CDR1 and CDR2 sequences are SGHVS and FNYEAQ. Trimming removed 5 bases from V and 4 bases from J, with 17 bases in between. CDR3 nucleotides: TGTGCCAGCAGCCGATATACAGGGCCTTCCACCGGGGAGCTGTTTTTT. Protein product: CASSRYTGPSTGELFF.

The rearrangement links TRBV5-6 to TRBJ1-2, with D maybe TRBD1 (6 bases). The CDR3 runs 14 residues. The V and J ends lost 4 bases and 8 bases respectively, with 18 bases between them. Germline loops: CDR1 SGHDT, CDR2 YYEEEE. CDR3 DNA: TGTGCCAGCAGCCCCGAGTGGCCAGGGACAGGCTACACCTTC. This encodes CASSPEWPGTGYTF.

This chain connects TRBV6-5 to TRBJ1-1, with D possibly TRBD1 on 5 matching bases. V dropped 11 bases and J dropped 9 bases, with 22 bases sitting between them. The CDR3 runs 13 residues. CDR1 is MNHEY and CDR2 is SVGAGI in the germline V gene. Here the CDR3 DNA reads TGTGCCGGGGGGACTCCCGTCGAACTCAAAGCTTTCTTT. Its protein product is CAGGTPVELKAFF.

CDR3 nucleotide sequence: TGCGCCAGCAGCCAAGAACAGGGTTATGAAAAACTGTTTTTT. Encoded protein: CASSQEQGYEKLFF. J is TRBJ1-4 and V is TRBV4-3, with D perhaps matching TRBD1 (6 bases). V was cut by 0 bases and J by 6 bases, with 8 bases left in between. CDR3 length: 14 amino acids. The germline V gene encodes CDR1 LGHNA and CDR2 YSLEER.

V usage is TRBV2 and J usage is TRBJ2-7; D might be TRBD2 (6 bases). Trimming took 6 bases from V and 3 from J, leaving 6 bases between them. The germline gives CDR1 SNHLY, CDR2 FYNNEI. The CDR3 has 11 amino acids. The CDR3 sequence is CASRTSYEQYF. The CDR3 DNA reads TGTGCCAGCAGGACTAGCTACGAGCAGTACTTC.